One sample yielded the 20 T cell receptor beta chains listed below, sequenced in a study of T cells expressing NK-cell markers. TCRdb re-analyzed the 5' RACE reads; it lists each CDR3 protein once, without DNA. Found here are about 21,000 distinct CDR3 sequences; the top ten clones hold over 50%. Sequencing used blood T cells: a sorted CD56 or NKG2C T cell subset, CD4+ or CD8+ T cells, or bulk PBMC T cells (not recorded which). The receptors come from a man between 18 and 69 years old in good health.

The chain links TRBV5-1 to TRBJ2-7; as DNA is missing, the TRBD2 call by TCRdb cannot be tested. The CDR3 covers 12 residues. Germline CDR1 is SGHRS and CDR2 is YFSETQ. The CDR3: CASSLGGGEQYF.

The CDR3 spells CASSLLSVSERNEQYF. The chain joins TRBV7-2 to TRBJ2-7; TCRdb selects TRBD1, and the lack of DNA leaves this call unchecked. The CDR3 is 16 amino acids. CDR1 and CDR2 (germline): SGHTA, FQGNSA.

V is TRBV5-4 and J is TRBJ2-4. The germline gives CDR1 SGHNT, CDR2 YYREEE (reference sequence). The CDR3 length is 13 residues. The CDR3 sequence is CAIALGVGSIQYF.

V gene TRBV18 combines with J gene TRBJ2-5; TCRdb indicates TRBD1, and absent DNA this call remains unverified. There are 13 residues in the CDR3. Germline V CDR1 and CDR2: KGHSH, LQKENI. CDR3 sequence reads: CASSQGAQETQYF.

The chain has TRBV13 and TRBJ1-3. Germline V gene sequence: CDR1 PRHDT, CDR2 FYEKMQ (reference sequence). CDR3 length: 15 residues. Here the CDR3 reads CASSPRTASGNTIYF.

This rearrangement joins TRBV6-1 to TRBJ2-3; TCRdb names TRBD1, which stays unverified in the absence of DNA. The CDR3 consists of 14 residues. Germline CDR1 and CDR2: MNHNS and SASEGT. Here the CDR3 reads CATQQGDIADTQYF.

CDR3 sequence: CSAHVLAVNPYEQYF. The chain combines TRBV20-1 with TRBJ2-7; TCRdb designates TRBD2, a call that cannot be tested without DNA. CDR1 is DFQATT, CDR2 SNEGSKA, per germline (reference sequence). The CDR3 is 15 residues long.

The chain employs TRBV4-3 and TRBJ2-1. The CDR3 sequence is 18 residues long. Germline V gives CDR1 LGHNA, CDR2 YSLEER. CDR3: CASSQDGVGGSSYNEQFF.

CDR3 amino acids: CSATSRTSGNTGELFF. The chain joins TRBV20-1 to TRBJ2-2; the TRBD2 assignment by TCRdb is unverifiable without DNA. In germline, CDR1 is DFQATT, CDR2 SNEGSKA (reference sequence). This CDR3 contains 16 residues.

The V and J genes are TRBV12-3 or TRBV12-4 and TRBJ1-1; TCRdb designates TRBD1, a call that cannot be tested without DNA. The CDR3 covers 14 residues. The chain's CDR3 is CASSRSRGLTEAFF.

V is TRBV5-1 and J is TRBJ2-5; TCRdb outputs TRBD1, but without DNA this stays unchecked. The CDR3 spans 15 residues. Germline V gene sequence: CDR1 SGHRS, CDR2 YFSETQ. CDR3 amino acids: CASSSGGGSGETQYF.

CDR3 loop: CASSPGLAGDYEQYF. The V gene is TRBV5-4, the J gene TRBJ2-7; TCRdb calls TRBD2, which cannot be checked without DNA. The CDR3 consists of 15 residues. Germline V gene lookup returns CDR1 SGHNT and CDR2 YYREEE (reference sequence).

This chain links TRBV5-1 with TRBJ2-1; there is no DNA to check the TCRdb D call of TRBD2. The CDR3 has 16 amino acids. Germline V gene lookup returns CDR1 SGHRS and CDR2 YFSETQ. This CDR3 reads CASSRQTSGGAYEQFF.

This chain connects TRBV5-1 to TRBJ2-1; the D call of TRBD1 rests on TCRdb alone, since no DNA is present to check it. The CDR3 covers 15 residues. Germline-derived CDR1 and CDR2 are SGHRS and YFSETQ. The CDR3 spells CASSLETGGYNEQFF.

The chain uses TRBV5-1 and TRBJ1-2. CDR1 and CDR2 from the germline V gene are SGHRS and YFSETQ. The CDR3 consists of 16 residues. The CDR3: CASSLVHGSQNYGYTF.

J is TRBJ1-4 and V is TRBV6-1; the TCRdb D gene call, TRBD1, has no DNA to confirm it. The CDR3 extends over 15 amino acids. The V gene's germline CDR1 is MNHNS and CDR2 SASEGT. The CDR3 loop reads CASSPGTGGLGKLFF.

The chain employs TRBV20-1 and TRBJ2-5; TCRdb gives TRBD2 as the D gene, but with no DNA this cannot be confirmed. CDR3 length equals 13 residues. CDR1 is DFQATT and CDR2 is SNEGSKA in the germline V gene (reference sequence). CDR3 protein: CSAGLAGLETQYF.

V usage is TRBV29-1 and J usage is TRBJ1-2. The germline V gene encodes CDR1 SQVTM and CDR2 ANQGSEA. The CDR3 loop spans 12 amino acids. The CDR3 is CSVGSTNYGYTF.

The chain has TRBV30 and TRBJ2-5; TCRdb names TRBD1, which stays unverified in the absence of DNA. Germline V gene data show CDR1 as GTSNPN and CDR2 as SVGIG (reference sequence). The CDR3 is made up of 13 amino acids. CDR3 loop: CAWRLPGQETQYF.

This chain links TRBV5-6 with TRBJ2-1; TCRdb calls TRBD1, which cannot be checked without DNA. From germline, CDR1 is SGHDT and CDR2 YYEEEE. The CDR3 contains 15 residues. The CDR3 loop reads CASSSLDRVNNEQFF. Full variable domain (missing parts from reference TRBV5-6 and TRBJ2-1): DAGVTQSPTHLIKTRGQQVTLRCSPKSGHDTVSWYQQALGQGPQFIFQYYEEEERQRGNFPDRFSGHQFPNYSSELNVNALLLGDSALYLCASSSLDRVNNEQFFGPGTRLTVL.